The 5 T cell receptor beta chains below come from one sample, sequenced in a study of beta chain features in type 1 diabetes. Isolated RNA was reverse transcribed in full, so expressed TCRB transcripts were sequenced. This table comes from immunoSEQ multiplex PCR, and its TCRdb copy is limited to in-frame clones, with some not included. Of roughly 330,000 clones in the sample, 11% were seen once. The specimen was naive CD4+ T cells from blood. These receptor sequences come from a woman in her 30s in good health.

The chain recombines TRBV30 with TRBJ2-7; possible D gene TRBD2, 6 bases. Trimming cost V 2 bases and J 7 bases, with 12 bases left between them. Germline V lookup: CDR1 GTSNPN, CDR2 SVGIG (reference sequence). This CDR3 is built from 12 residues. CDR3 in DNA: TGTGCCTGGAGTAGGCTTGGGGGGGAGCAGTACTTC. As protein: CAWSRLGGEQYF. The full variable domain, rest sourced from reference TRBV30 and TRBJ2-7, is SQTIHQWPATLVQPVGSPLSLECTVEGTSNPNLYWYRQAAGRGLQLLFYSVGIGQISSEVPQNLSASRPQDRQFILSSKKLLLSDSGFYLCAWSRLGGEQYFGPGTRLTVT.

Regarding this clone: Other DNA sequences in this specimen translate into the identical CDR3. This chain connects TRBV7-3 to TRBJ2-6; D not resolved. V shed 0 bases and J shed 0 bases, with 3 bases lying between them. Germline V CDR1 and CDR2: SGHTA, FQGTGA. This CDR3 spans 15 amino acids. CDR3 residues: CASSLTSSGANVLTF. As DNA, the CDR3 is TGTGCCAGCAGCTTAACGAGCTCTGGGGCCAACGTCCTGACTTTC.

CDR3: CASSERTSGSRVRNTGELFF. In DNA form, the CDR3 reads TGTGCCAGCAGTGAAAGGACTAGCGGGAGTAGGGTTCGGAACACCGGGGAGCTGTTTTTT. The chain links TRBV6-1 to TRBJ2-2; 13 bases line up with TRBD2. CDR3 size: 20 residues. V dropped 2 bases and J dropped 1; count of bases not matched to a gene: 10. CDR1 is MNHNS, CDR2 SASEGT, per germline.

The table lists this clone with a few counts. The gene calls are TRBV5-4 and TRBJ2-7, with 7 nucleotides matching TRBD1. The V segment lost 3 bases and the J segment 0 bases; nucleotides outside the gene matches: 9. CDR3 size: 16 residues. CDR1 and CDR2 (germline): SGHNT, YYREEE (reference sequence). CDR3 coding DNA: TGTGCCAGCAGCTCGAAGGGGGCAGGGGGCTCCTACGAGCAGTACTTC. The encoded protein is CASSSKGAGGSYEQYF. Variable domain in full (rest from reference TRBV5-4 and TRBJ2-7): ETGVTQSPTHLIKTRGQQVTLRCSSQSGHNTVSWYQQALGQGPQFIFQYYREEENGRGNFPPRFSGLQFPNYSSELNVNALELDDSALYLCASSSKGAGGSYEQYFGPGTRLTVT.

V is TRBV6-5 and J is TRBJ2-7; TRBD1 matches at 11 bases. Germline CDR1 reads MNHEY; CDR2 reads SVGAGI. V lost 5 bases to trimming and J lost 2 bases; unmatched junction nucleotides: 2. The CDR3 covers 14 residues. CDR3 amino acids: CASSQDRGPYEQYF. As DNA, the CDR3 is TGTGCCAGCAGTCAGGACAGGGGGCCCTACGAGCAGTACTTC.